Included here is one T cell receptor (beta chain) sequence, with context. The data were taken from a study of CD8+ T cells in alopecia areata. V was pared by 4 bases and J by 0 bases, with 13 bases between. The length of the CDR3 is 15 residues. Per the germline V gene, CDR1 is SGDLS and CDR2 is YYNGEE. Treatment specified: oral pan-JAK inhibitor, 5-10 mg twice daily. Collection of lesional scalp punch biopsies and peripheral blood was performed in alopecia areata patients. It was cDNA, reverse transcribed from extracted RNA, that served as the sequencing template. Assay used: immunoSEQ multiplex PCR; TCRdb lists only in-frame clones, some missing. The data hold 80,000 to 95,000 clones, with about 40% observed a single time.

The receptor was derived from a human donor with alopecia areata. This chain connects TRBV9 to TRBJ1-2, with TRBD1 as a possible D gene (6 bases). Sequenced here: CD8+ T cells sorted from blood, sampled at week 24, from a patient treated with tofacitinib. CDR3 DNA sequence: TGTGCCAGCAGCCCAACCGGGACAACTAACTATGGCTACACCTTC. Translation: CASSPTGTTNYGYTF.